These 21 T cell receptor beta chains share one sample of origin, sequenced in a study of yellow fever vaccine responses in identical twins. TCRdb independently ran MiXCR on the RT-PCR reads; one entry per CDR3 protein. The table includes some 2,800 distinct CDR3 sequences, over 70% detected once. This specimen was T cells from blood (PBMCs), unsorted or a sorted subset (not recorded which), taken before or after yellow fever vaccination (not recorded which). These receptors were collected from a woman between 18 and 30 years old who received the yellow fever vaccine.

The CDR3 reads CASSLGQTTDTQYF. In DNA, the CDR3 is TGCGCCAGCAGCTTGGGGCAGACCACAGATACGCAGTATTTT. V usage is TRBV5-1 and J usage is TRBJ2-3; D is uncertain. Germline CDR1 and CDR2: SGHRS and YFSETQ. The germline V and J ends were trimmed by 0 bases and 2 bases, with 7 bases remaining between them. This CDR3 spans 14 amino acids. The entire variable domain, with the rest obtained from reference TRBV5-1 and TRBJ2-3, is as follows: KAGVTQTPRYLIKTRGQQVTLSCSPISGHRSVSWYQQTPGQGLQFLFEYFSETQRNKGNFPGRFSGRQFSNSRSEMNVSTLELGDSALYLCASSLGQTTDTQYFGPGTRLTVL.

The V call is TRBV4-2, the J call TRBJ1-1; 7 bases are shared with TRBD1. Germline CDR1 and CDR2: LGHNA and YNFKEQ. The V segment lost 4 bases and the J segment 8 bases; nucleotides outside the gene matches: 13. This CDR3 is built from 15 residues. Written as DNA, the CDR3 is TGTGCCAGCAGCCCCTCAATCGGACAGGTAGCGGAAGCTTTCTTT. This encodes CASSPSIGQVAEAFF.

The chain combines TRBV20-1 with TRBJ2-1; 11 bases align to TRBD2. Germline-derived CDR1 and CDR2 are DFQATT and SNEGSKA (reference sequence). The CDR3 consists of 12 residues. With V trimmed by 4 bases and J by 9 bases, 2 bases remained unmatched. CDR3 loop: CSATTSGVEQFF. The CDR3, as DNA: TGCAGTGCTACGACTAGCGGGGTTGAGCAGTTCTTC.

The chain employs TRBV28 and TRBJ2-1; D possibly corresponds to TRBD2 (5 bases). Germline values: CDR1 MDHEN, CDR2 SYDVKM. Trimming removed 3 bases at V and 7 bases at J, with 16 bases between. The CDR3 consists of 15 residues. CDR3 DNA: TGTGCCAGCAGTTTTCTTGACGGGAATGGGAATGAGCAGTTCTTC. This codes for CASSFLDGNGNEQFF.

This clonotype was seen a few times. CDR3 region: CASSPRGGFGGSNQPQHF. As DNA, the CDR3 is TGTGCCAGCAGTCCCCGGGGGGGGTTTGGGGGAAGCAATCAGCCCCAGCATTTT. The chain joins TRBV12-3 or TRBV12-4 to TRBJ1-5, with D tentatively TRBD1 (5 bases). This CDR3 contains 18 residues. The V end was cut by 5 bases, the J end by 1 base, with 21 bases between.

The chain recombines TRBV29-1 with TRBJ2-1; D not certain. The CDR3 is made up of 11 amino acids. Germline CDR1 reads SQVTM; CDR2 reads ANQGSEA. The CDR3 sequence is CSAPNLSEQFF. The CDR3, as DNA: TGCAGTGCCCCTAATCTTAGTGAGCAGTTCTTC.

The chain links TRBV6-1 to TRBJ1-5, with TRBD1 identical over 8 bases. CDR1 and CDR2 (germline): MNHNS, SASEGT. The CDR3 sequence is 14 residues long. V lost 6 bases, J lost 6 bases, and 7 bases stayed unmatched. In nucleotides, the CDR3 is TGTGCCAGCAGGAGCCGACAGGGGTCTCAGCCCCAGCATTTT. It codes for CASRSRQGSQPQHF.

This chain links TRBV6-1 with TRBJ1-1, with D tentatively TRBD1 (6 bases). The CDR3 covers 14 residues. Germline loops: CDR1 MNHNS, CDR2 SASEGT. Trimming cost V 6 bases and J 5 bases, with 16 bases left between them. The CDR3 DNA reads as TGTGCCAGCAGACGGACAGACGCGAGAACTGAAGCTTTCTTT. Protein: CASRRTDARTEAFF.

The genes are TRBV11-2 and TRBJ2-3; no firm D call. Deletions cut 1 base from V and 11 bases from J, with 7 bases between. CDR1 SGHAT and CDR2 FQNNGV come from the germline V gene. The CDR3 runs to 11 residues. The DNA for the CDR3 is TGTGCCAGCAGCTTAGGATCTATGCAGTATTTT. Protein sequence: CASSLGSMQYF.

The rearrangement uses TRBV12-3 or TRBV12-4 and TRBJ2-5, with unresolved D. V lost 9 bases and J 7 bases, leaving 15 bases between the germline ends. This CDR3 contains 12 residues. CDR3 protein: CASTTVPGTQYF. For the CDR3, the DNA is TGTGCCAGTACCACGGTCCCAGGGACCCAGTACTTC.

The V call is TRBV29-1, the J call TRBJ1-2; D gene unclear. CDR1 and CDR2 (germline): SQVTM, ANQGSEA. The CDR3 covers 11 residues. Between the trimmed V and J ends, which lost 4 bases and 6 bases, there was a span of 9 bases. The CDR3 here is CSVGSSNGYTF. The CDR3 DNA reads TGCAGCGTTGGATCGTCAAATGGCTACACCTTC.

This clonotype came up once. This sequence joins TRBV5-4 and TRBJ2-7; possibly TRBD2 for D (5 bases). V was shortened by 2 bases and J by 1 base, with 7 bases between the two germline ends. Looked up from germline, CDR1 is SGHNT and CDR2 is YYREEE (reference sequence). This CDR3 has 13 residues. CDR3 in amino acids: CASSFRGSYEQYF. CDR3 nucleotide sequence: TGTGCCAGCAGCTTCAGAGGGTCCTACGAGCAGTACTTC.

In nucleotides, the CDR3 is TGTGCCAGCTCTCGCGGGCGAAACAATGAGCAGTTCTTC. It is translated as CASSRGRNNEQFF. The chain is built from TRBV11-3 and TRBJ2-1, with a weak D call TRBD2 (5 bases). Germline loops: CDR1 SGHNT, CDR2 YENEEA. Trimming shortened V by 8 bases and J by 5 bases, and 13 bases separated the two germline ends. There are 13 residues in the CDR3.

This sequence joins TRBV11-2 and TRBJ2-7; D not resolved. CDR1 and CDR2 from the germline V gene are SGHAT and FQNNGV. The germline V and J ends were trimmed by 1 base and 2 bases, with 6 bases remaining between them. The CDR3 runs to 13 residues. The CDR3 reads CASSLVGPYEQYF. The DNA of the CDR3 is TGTGCCAGCAGCTTAGTAGGCCCCTACGAGCAGTACTTC.

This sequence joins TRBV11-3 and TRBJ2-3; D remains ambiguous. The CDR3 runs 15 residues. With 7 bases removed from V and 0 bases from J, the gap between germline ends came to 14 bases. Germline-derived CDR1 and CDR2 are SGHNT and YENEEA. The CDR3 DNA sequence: TGTGCCAGCACCCCCCTTGGGCAGAGCACAGATACGCAGTATTTT. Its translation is CASTPLGQSTDTQYF.

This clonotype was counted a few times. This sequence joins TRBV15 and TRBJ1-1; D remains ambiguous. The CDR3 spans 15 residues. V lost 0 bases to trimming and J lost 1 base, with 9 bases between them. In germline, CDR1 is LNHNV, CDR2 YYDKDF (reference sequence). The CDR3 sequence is CATSRDPSGNTEAFF. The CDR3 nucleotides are TGTGCCACCAGCAGAGATCCCTCAGGGAACACTGAAGCTTTCTTT.

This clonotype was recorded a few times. The CDR3 DNA sequence: TGCGCCAGCAGCCAAGATCTTGAGACAGGGAATTCACCCCTCCACTTT. The encoded protein is CASSQDLETGNSPLHF. V gene TRBV4-1 combines with J gene TRBJ1-6; TRBD1 matches 7 bases. Germline V gene data show CDR1 as MGHRA and CDR2 as YSYEKL. V lost 0 bases to trimming and J lost 7 bases; unmatched junction nucleotides: 6. The CDR3 length is 16 residues.

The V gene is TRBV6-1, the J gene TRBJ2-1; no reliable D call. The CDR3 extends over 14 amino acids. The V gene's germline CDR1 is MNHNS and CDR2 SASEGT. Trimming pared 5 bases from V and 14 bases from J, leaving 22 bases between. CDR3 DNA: TGTGCCAGCAGTCATATAGAGGCCTCTGCCCGGGAGTTCTTC. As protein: CASSHIEASAREFF.

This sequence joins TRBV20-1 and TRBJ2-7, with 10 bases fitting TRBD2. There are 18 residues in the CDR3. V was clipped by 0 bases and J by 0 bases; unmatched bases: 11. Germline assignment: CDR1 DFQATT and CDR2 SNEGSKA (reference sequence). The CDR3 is CSARDAGTSAGSSYEQYF. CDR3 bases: TGCAGTGCTAGAGATGCCGGGACTAGCGCGGGCAGCTCCTACGAGCAGTACTTC.

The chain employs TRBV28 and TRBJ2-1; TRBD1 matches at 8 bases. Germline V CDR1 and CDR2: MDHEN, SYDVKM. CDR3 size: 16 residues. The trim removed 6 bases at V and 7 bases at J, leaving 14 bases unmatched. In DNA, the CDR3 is TGTGCCAGCAGCTACGATGGACAGGGAATTGGTAATGAGCAGTTCTTC. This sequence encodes CASSYDGQGIGNEQFF.

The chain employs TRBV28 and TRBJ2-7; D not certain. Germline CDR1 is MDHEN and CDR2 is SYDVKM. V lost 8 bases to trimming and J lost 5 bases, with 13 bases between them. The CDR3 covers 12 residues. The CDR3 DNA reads TGTGCCAGCCGACCCCCCGCTCACGAGCAGTACTTC. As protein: CASRPPAHEQYF.